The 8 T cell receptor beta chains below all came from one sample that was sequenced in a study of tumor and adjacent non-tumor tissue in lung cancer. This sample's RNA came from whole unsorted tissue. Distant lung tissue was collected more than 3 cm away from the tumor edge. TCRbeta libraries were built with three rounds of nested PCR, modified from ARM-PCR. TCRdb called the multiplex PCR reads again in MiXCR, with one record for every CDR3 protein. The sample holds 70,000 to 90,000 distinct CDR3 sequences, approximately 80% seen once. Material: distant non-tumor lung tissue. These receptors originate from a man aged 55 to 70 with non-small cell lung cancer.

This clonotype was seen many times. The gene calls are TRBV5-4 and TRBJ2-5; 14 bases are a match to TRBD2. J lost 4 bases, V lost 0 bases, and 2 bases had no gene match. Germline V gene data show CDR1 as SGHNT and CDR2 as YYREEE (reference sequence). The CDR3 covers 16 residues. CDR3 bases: TGTGCCAGCAGCTTGGGACTAGCGGGAGGGTTAGAGACCCAGTACTTC. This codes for CASSLGLAGGLETQYF.

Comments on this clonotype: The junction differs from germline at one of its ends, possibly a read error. The CDR3 loop reads CSSSATRVRAEVFF. The CDR3 DNA is TGTTCCAGCAGCGCTACAAGGGTGCGTGCTGAAGTTTTCTTT. The V gene is TRBV5-4, the J gene TRBJ1-1; D unresolved. The germline V gene encodes CDR1 SGHNT and CDR2 YYREEE (reference sequence). The CDR3 is made up of 14 amino acids.

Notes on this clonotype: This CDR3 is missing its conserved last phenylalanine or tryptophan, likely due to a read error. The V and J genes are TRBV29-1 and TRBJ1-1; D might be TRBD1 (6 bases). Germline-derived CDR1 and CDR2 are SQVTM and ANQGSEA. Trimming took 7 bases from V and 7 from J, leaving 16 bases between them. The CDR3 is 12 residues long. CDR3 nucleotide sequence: TGCAGCGCCCAAGAGGGGGAGATTGAAGCTTTCTTG. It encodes CSAQEGEIEAFL.

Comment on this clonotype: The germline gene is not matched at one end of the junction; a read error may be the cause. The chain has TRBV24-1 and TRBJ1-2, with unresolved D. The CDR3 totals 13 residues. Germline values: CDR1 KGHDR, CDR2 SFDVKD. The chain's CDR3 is CASSERGGGGYTF. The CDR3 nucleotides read TGTGCCTCCAGTGAACGGGGAGGCGGCGGCTACACCTTC.

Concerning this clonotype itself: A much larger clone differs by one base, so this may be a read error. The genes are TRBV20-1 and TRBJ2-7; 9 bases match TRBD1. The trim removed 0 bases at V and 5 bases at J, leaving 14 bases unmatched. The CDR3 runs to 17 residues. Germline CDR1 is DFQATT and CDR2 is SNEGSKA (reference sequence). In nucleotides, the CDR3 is TGCAGTGCTAGAGACCTTCGCGTACAGGGGGCGCCCCACGAGCAGTACTTC. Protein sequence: CSARDLRVQGAPHEQYF.

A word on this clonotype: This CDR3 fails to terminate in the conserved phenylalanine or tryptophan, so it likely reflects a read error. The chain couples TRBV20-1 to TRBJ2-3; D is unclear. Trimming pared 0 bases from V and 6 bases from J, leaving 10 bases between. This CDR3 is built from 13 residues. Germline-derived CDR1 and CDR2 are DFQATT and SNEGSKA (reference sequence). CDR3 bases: TGCAGTGCTAGAGAGGTCCTGGGCGATACGCAGTATCTT. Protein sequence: CSAREVLGDTQYL.

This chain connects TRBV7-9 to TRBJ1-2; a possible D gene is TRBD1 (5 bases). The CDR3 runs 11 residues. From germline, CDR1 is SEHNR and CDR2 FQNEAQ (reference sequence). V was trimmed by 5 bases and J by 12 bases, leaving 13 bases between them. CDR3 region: CASSTTRGDTF. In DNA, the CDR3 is TGTGCCAGCAGCACGACACGGGGCGACACCTTC.

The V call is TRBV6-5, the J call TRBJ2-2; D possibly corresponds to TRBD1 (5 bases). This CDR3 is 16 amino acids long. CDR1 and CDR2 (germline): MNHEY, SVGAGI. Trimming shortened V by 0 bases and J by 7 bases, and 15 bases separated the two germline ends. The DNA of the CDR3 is TGTGCCAGCAGTTACTCTGGAGCAGTGCAGGGCGGGGAGCTGTTTTTT. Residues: CASSYSGAVQGGELFF.